These 6 T cell receptor beta chains were all obtained from the same sample, sequenced in a study of identical twins. TCRdb ran MiXCR on the 5' RACE reads and lists one entry per CDR3 protein. There are fewer than 650,000 distinct CDR3 sequences in the sample; 9.5% to 10% occur only once, and 2.5% to 3.5% lies in the top ten. The sample was also linked to a second study, of yellow fever vaccine responses in identical twins.

Sample: PBMCs. The receptors were sampled from a woman under 30 in good health.

This clonotype was seen only a few times. CDR3 nucleotides: TGTGCCAGCAGTTTACTTCCCCGGTCCCCCGAGCAGTACTTC. Its protein is CASSLLPRSPEQYF. This sequence joins TRBV7-6 and TRBJ2-7; D is unresolved. Per the germline V gene, CDR1 is SGHVS and CDR2 is FNYEAQ. The CDR3 runs to 14 residues. V was clipped by 6 bases and J by 6 bases, with 18 bases between them.

This clonotype was found many times. The CDR3 DNA sequence: TGCAGCGTTGAATGGACTAGCGGAGCGGGACAAGAGACCCAGTACTTC. Translated, it gives CSVEWTSGAGQETQYF. This chain connects TRBV29-1 to TRBJ2-5; 10 bases match TRBD2. Germline V lookup: CDR1 SQVTM, CDR2 ANQGSEA. J was trimmed by 2 bases and V by 2 bases; bases with no gene match: 8. The CDR3 contains 16 residues.

This clonotype was counted between two and nine times. CDR3 DNA sequence: TGCGCCAGCAGCTTGATCGGGGGCAAAACCAACTCCTACGAGCAGTACTTC. It encodes CASSLIGGKTNSYEQYF. The V and J genes are TRBV5-1 and TRBJ2-7; D may correspond to TRBD1 or TRBD2 (6 bases each). Germline values: CDR1 SGHRS, CDR2 YFSETQ. This CDR3 contains 17 residues. Trimming shortened V by 1 base and J by 0 bases, and 17 bases separated the two germline ends. The full variable domain, rest sourced from reference TRBV5-1 and TRBJ2-7, is KAGVTQTPRYLIKTRGQQVTLSCSPISGHRSVSWYQQTPGQGLQFLFEYFSETQRNKGNFPGRFSGRQFSNSRSEMNVSTLELGDSALYLCASSLIGGKTNSYEQYFGPGTRLTVT.

This clonotype has a handful of counts. This chain uses TRBV20-1 with TRBJ1-2; D is possibly TRBD1 (6 bases). The V end was cut by 3 bases, the J end by 4 bases, with 12 bases between. The germline gives CDR1 DFQATT, CDR2 SNEGSKA (reference sequence). The CDR3 sequence is 13 residues long. CDR3 coding DNA: TGCAGTGCTAGCCGTACAGGGATCTATGGCTACACCTTC. As protein: CSASRTGIYGYTF.

The table lists this clonotype with a count of one. The germline gene is not matched at one end of the junction; a read error may be the cause. This chain joins TRBV5-1 and TRBJ2-1; TRBD2 might be the D (5 bases). CDR3 length equals 14 residues. Looked up from germline, CDR1 is SGHRS and CDR2 is YFSETQ. The CDR3 region has the DNA TGCGTCAGCGGAGACACGATCCGCTACAATGAGCAGTTCTTC. It encodes CVSGDTIRYNEQFF.

This clonotype came up many times. The CDR3 loop reads CASTRQGPYEQYF. The CDR3 DNA sequence: TGTGCCAGCACCCGACAGGGGCCCTACGAGCAGTACTTC. The chain joins TRBV6-2 or TRBV6-3 to TRBJ2-7, with 8 bases identical to TRBD1. Germline trimming cut 7 bases from V and 2 bases from J; bases unmatched to any gene: 4. CDR1 MNHEY and CDR2 SVGEGT come from the germline V gene. This CDR3 spans 13 amino acids.